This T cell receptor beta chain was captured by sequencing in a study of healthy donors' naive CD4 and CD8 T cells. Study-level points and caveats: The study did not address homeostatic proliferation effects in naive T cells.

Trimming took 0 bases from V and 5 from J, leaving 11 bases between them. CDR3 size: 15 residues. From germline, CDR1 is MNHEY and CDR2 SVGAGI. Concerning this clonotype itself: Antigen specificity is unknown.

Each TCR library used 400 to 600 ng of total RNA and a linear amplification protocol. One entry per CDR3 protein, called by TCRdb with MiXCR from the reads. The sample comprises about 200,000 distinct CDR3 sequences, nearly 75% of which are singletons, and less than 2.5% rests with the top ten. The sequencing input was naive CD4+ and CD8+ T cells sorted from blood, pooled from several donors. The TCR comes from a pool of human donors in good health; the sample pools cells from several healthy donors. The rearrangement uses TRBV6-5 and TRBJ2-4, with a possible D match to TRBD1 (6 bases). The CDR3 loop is CASSYSGRGENIQYF. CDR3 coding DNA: TGTGCCAGCAGTTACTCGGGCAGGGGCGAAAACATTCAGTACTTC.